The count of the clone carrying this T cell receptor beta chain is one. This entry comes from a study of OX40 agonist ivuxolimab in advanced cancers. Study summary: Patients were treated with ivuxolimab, an agonistic anti-OX40 (CD134) antibody. The mean age was 60 years, ranging from about 20 to 90, with under 90% of participants male.

Trimming removed 5 bases from V and 1 base from J, with 8 bases in between. The germline V gene encodes CDR1 LNHDA and CDR2 SQIVND (reference sequence). The CDR3 spans 14 residues. Method: immunoSEQ multiplex PCR; TCRdb's copy keeps in-frame clones and lacks some. The sample consists of about 70,000 clones, 80% to 90% of them appearing once. A history of autoimmune disease or systemic immunosuppression excluded patients. The chain links TRBV19 to TRBJ2-2, with D perhaps TRBD1 (5 bases). The sequenced sample was CD4+ or CD8+ T cells sorted from blood, obtained in a trial of the OX40 agonist ivuxolimab. The receptor's source is an adult with an advanced solid tumor such as melanoma, head and neck, liver or kidney cancer. CDR3 sequence reads: CASSPGQNTGELFF. CDR3 nucleotide sequence: TGTGCCAGTAGTCCAGGACAGAACACCGGGGAGCTGTTTTTT.